What follows is one TCR beta chain and its context. Germline lookup yields CDR1 WNHNN and CDR2 SYGVQD (reference sequence). CDR3 length: 13 amino acids. Trimming removed 4 bases at V and 4 bases at J, with 7 bases between. In the original analysis: Estimates of nucleated cell counts were drawn from the amplification of reference gene primers. Clones were sequenced by immunoSEQ multiplex PCR, and TCRdb holds only the in-frame ones, with some missing. V and J calls and clone size follow that table, whereas D and trimming were derived from the DNA. The repertoire has 170,000 or so clones, more than 75% of them found once; the top ten carry 2.7%. The data stem from a study of blood T cell repertoires in COVID-19. Study-wide context: Samples came from the United States, Italy and Spain, spanning acute and convalescent COVID-19. From T cells, B-cell-depleted T cells, or PBMCs came the material, which was cDNA or gDNA.

Sequencing used peripheral blood. The chain combines TRBV10-1 with TRBJ2-2; unclear D gene. The source of this sequence is a middle-aged man with active or convalescent COVID-19. The CDR3 nucleotides read TGCGCCAGCAGTGCTACAGCCACCGGGGAGCTGTTTTTT. Its protein is CASSATATGELFF.